This T cell receptor beta chain originates from a study of cytomegalovirus exposure and HLA in healthy donors. Germline V gives CDR1 LNHNV, CDR2 YYDKDF (reference sequence). CDR3 size: 14 residues. V lost 4 bases and J 4 bases, leaving 13 bases between the germline ends. The table came from immunoSEQ multiplex PCR; TCRdb's copy has only in-frame clones and leaves some out. The data show roughly 130,000 clones, around 92% seen once. Source material: PBMCs. The clonotype was recovered from a man aged 30 to 39 in good health and CMV-seronegative. This chain uses TRBV15 with TRBJ2-5; a weak D match, TRBD1 (5 bases). The CDR3 DNA reads TGTGCCACCAGCAACACAGGTATGGGAGAGACCCAGTACTTC. It translates to CATSNTGMGETQYF.